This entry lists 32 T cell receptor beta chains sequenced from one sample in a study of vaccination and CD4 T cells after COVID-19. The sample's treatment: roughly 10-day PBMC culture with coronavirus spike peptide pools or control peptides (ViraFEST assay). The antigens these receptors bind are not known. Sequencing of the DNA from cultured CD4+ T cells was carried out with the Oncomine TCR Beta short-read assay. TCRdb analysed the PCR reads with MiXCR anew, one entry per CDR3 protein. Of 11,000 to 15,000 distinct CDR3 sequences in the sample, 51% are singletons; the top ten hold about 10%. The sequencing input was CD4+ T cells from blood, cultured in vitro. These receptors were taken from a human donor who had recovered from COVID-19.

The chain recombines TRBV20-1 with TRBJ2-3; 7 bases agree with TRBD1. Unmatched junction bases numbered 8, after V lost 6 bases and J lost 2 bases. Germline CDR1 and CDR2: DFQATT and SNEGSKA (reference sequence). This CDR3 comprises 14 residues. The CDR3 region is CSASTGRYTDTQYF. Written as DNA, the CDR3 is TGCAGTGCCTCGACAGGGCGCTACACAGATACGCAGTATTTT.

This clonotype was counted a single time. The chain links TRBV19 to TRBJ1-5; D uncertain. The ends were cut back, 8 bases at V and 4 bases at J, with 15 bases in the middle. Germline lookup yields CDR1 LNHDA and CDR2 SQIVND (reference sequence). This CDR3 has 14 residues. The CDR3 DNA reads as TGTGCCAGTGCCTGGTGGCAGAAGAATCAGCCCCAGCATTTT. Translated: CASAWWQKNQPQHF.

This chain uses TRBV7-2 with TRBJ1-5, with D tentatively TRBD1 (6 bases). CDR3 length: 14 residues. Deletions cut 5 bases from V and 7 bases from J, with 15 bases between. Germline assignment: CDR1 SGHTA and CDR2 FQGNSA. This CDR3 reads CASSIEGGRQPQHF. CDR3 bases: TGTGCCAGCAGCATCGAGGGGGGGCGGCAGCCCCAGCATTTT.

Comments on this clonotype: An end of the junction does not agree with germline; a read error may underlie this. In DNA, the CDR3 is TGCGCCAGCACCTTGACAGGGTCGGGTGAAGCTTTCTTT. Protein: CASTLTGSGEAFF. The chain recombines TRBV5-1 with TRBJ1-1; 7 bases align to TRBD1. CDR3 size: 13 residues. CDR1 is SGHRS and CDR2 is YFSETQ in the germline V gene.

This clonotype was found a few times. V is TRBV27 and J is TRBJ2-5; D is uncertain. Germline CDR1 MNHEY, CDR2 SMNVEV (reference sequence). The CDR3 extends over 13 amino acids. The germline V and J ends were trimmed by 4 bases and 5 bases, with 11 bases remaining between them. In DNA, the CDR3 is TGTGCCAGCAGTTATGGGGTGTGGGAGACCCAGTACTTC. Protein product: CASSYGVWETQYF.

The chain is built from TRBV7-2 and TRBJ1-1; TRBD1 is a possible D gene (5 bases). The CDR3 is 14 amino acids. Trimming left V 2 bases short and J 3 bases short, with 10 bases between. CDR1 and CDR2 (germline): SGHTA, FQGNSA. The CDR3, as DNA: TGTGCCAGCAGCTTACGTACGGGGGACACTGAAGCTTTCTTT. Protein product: CASSLRTGDTEAFF.

The CDR3: CASTGLVAGGPGPTGELFF. In DNA form, the CDR3 reads TGTGCCAGCACGGGGTTGGTAGCGGGAGGGCCCGGGCCCACCGGGGAGCTGTTTTTT. The rearrangement joins TRBV21-1 to TRBJ2-2; no DNA check was done on the table's D call, TRBD2. TRBV21-1 constitutes a pseudogene. CDR3 length: 19 amino acids.

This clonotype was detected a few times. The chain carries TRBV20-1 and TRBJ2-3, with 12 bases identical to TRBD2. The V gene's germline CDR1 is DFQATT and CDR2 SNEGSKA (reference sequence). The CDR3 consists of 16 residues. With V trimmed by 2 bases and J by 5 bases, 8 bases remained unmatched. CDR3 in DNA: TGCAGTGCTAGAATATCTAGCGGGAGGGCCAAAGATACGCAGTATTTT. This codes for CSARISSGRAKDTQYF.

The CDR3 sequence is CASSLIVGLDEETQYF. The CDR3 nucleotides read TGTGCCAGCAGCTTAATCGTGGGACTCGACGAAGAGACCCAGTACTTC. V is TRBV7-3 and J is TRBJ2-5; the D gene is possibly TRBD2 (6 bases). V was cut by 1 base and J by 3 bases, with 15 bases left in between. The CDR3 spans 16 residues. Germline V gene data show CDR1 as SGHTA and CDR2 as FQGTGA.

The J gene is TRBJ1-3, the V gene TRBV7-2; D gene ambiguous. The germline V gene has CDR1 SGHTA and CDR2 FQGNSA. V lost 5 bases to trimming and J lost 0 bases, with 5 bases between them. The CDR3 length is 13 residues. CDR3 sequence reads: CASSPTSGNTIYF. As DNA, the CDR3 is TGTGCCAGCAGCCCGACCTCTGGAAACACCATATATTTT.

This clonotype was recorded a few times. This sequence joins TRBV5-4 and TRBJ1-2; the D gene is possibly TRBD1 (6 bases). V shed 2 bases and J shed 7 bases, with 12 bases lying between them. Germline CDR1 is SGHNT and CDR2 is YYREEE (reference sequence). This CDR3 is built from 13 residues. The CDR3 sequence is CASSLGGAPGYTF. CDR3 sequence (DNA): TGTGCCAGCAGCTTAGGGGGAGCCCCTGGCTACACCTTC.

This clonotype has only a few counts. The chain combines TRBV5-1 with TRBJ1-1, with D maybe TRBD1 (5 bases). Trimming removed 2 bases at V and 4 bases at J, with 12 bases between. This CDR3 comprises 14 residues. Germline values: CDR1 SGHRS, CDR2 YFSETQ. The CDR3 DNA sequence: TGCGCCAGCAGCTTAGGCAGGGTTATCACTGAAGCTTTCTTT. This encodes CASSLGRVITEAFF.

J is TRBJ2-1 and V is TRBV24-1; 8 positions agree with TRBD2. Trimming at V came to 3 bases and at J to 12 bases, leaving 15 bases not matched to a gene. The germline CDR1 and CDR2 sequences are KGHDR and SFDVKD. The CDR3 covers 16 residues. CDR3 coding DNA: TGTGCCACCAGTGATCAGAAGCGGGAGCGTTTGGTTGGGCAGTTCTTC. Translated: CATSDQKRERLVGQFF.

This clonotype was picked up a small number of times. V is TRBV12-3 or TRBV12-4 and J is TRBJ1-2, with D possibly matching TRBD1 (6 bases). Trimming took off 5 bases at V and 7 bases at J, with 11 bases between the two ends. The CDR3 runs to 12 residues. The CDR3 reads CASSPNRVGYTF. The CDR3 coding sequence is TGTGCCAGCAGTCCGAACAGGGTTGGCTACACCTTC.

The CDR3 sequence: CASSGGIDSGETQYF. The CDR3, as DNA: TGTGCCAGCAGTGGAGGTATCGATTCGGGGGAGACCCAGTACTTC. V usage is TRBV12-3 or TRBV12-4 and J usage is TRBJ2-5; D may be TRBD2 (5 bases). Trimming removed 5 bases from V and 5 bases from J, with 18 bases in between. The CDR3 is made up of 15 amino acids.

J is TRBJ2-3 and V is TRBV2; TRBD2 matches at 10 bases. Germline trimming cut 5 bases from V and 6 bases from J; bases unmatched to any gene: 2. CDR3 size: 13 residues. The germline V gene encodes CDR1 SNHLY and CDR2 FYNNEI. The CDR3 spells CASSRLAGDTQYF. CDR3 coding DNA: TGTGCCAGCAGTCGACTAGCGGGCGATACGCAGTATTTT. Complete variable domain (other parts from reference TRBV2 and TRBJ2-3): EPEVTQTPSHQVTQMGQEVILRCVPISNHLYFYWYRQILGQKVEFLVSFYNNEISEKSEIFDDQFSVERPDGSNFTLKIRSTKLEDSAMYFCASSRLAGDTQYFGPGTRLTVL.

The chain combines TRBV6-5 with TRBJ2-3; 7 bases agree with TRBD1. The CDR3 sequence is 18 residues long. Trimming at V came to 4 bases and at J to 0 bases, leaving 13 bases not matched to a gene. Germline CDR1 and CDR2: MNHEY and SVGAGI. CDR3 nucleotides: TGTGCCAGCAGTTTACGTCCAACAGGGGCCACTAGCACAGATACGCAGTATTTT. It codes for CASSLRPTGATSTDTQYF.

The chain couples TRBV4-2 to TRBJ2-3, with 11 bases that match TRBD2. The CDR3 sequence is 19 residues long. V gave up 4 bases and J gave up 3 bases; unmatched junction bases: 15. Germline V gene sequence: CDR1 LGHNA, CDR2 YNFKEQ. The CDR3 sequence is CASSRGGSGRAGKTDTQYF. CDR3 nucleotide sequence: TGTGCCAGCAGCCGGGGAGGTAGCGGGAGGGCCGGCAAGACAGATACGCAGTATTTT.

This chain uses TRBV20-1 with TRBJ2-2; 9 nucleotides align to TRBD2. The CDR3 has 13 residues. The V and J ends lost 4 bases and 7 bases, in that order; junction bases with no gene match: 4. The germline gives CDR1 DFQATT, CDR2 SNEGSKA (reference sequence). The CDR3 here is CSATGTSFGELFF. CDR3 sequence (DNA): TGCAGTGCTACCGGGACTAGCTTCGGGGAGCTGTTTTTT.

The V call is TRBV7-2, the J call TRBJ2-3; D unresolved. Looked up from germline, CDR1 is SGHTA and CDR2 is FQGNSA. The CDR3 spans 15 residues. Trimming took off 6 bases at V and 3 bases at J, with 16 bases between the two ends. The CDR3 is CASSRDALGTDTQYF. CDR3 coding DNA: TGTGCCAGCAGTCGCGATGCTCTAGGGACAGATACGCAGTATTTT.

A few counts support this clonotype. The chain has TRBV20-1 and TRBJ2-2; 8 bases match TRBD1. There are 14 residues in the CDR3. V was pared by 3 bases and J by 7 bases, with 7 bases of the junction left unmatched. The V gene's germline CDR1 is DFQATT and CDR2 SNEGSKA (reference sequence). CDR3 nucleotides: TGCAGTGCTAGCGCGGACAGGGCGGGCGGGGAGCTGTTTTTT. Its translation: CSASADRAGGELFF.

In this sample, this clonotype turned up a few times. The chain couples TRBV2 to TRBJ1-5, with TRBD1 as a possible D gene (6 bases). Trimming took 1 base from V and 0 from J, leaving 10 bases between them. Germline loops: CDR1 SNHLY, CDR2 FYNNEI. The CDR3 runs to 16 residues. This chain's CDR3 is CASSEGTAYSNQPQHF. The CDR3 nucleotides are TGTGCCAGCAGTGAAGGGACAGCCTATAGCAATCAGCCCCAGCATTTT.

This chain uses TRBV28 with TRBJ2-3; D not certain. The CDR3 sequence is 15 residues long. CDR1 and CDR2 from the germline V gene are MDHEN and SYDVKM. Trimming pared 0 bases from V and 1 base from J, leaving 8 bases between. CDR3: CASSLWGLGTDTQYF. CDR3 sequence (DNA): TGTGCCAGCAGTTTATGGGGGTTAGGCACAGATACGCAGTATTTT.

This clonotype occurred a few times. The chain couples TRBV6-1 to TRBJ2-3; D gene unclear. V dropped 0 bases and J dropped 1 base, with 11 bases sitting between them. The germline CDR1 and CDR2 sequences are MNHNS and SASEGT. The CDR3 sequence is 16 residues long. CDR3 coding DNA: TGTGCCAGCAGTGAAGCATCAGTACTGCGCACAGATACGCAGTATTTT. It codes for CASSEASVLRTDTQYF.

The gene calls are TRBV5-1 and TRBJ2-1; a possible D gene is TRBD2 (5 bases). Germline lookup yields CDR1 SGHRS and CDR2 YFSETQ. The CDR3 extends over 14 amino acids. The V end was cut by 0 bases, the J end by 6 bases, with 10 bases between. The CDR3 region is CASSLAFSGNEQFF. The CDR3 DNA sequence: TGCGCCAGCAGCTTGGCGTTCAGCGGCAATGAGCAGTTCTTC.

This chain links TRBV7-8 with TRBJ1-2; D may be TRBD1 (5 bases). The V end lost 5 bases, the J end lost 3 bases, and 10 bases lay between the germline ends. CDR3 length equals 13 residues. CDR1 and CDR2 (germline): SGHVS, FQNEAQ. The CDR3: CASSRDRDYGYTF. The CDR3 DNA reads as TGTGCCAGCAGCCGTGACAGAGACTATGGCTACACCTTC. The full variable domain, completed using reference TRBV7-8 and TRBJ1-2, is GAGVSQSPRYKVAKRGQDVALRCDPISGHVSLFWYQQALGQGPEFLTYFQNEAQLDKSGLPSDRFFAERPEGSVSTLKIQRTQQEDSAVYLCASSRDRDYGYTFGSGTRLTVV.

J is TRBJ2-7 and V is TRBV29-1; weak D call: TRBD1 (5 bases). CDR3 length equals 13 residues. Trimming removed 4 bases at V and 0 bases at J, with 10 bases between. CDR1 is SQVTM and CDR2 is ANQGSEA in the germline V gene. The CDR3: CSVANRFSYEQYF. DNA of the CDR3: TGCAGCGTTGCCAACAGGTTCTCCTACGAGCAGTACTTC.

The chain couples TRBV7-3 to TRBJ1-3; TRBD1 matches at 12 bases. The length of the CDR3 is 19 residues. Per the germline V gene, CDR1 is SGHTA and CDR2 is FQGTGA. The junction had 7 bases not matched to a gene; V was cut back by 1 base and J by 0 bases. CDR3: CASSLNLRDRGPSGNTIYF. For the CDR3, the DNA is TGTGCCAGCAGCTTAAATCTGAGGGACAGGGGGCCCTCTGGAAACACCATATATTTT.

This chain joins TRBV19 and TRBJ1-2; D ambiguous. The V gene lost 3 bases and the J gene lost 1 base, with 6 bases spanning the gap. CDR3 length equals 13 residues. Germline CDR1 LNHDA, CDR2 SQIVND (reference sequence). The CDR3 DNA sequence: TGTGCCAGTAGTATCACAGTTAACTATGGCTACACCTTC. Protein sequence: CASSITVNYGYTF. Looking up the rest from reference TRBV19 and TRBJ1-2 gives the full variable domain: DGGITQSPKYLFRKEGQNVTLSCEQNLNHDAMYWYRQDPGQGLRLIYYSQIVNDFQKGDIAEGYSVSREKKESFPLTVTSAQKNPTAFYLCASSITVNYGYTFGSGTRLTVV.

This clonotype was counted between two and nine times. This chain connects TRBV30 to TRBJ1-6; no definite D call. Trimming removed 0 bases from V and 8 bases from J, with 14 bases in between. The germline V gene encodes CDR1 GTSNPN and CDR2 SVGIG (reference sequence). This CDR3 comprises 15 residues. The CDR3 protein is CAWSVHIGPDSPLHF. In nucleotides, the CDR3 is TGTGCCTGGAGTGTACATATTGGACCCGATTCACCCCTCCACTTT.

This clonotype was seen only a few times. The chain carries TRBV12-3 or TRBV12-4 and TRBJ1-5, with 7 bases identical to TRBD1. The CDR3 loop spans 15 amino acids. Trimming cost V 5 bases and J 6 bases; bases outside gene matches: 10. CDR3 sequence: CASSPQGGGSQPQHF. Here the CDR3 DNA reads TGTGCCAGCAGTCCCCAGGGGGGGGGAAGTCAGCCCCAGCATTTT.

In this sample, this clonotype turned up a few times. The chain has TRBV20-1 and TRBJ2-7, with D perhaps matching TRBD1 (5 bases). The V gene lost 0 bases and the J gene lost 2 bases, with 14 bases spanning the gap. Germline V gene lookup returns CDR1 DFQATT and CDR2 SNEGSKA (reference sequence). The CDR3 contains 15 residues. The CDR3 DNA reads TGCAGTGCTAGAGAGTCGCGGCAGGGAACCTACGAGCAGTACTTC. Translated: CSARESRQGTYEQYF.